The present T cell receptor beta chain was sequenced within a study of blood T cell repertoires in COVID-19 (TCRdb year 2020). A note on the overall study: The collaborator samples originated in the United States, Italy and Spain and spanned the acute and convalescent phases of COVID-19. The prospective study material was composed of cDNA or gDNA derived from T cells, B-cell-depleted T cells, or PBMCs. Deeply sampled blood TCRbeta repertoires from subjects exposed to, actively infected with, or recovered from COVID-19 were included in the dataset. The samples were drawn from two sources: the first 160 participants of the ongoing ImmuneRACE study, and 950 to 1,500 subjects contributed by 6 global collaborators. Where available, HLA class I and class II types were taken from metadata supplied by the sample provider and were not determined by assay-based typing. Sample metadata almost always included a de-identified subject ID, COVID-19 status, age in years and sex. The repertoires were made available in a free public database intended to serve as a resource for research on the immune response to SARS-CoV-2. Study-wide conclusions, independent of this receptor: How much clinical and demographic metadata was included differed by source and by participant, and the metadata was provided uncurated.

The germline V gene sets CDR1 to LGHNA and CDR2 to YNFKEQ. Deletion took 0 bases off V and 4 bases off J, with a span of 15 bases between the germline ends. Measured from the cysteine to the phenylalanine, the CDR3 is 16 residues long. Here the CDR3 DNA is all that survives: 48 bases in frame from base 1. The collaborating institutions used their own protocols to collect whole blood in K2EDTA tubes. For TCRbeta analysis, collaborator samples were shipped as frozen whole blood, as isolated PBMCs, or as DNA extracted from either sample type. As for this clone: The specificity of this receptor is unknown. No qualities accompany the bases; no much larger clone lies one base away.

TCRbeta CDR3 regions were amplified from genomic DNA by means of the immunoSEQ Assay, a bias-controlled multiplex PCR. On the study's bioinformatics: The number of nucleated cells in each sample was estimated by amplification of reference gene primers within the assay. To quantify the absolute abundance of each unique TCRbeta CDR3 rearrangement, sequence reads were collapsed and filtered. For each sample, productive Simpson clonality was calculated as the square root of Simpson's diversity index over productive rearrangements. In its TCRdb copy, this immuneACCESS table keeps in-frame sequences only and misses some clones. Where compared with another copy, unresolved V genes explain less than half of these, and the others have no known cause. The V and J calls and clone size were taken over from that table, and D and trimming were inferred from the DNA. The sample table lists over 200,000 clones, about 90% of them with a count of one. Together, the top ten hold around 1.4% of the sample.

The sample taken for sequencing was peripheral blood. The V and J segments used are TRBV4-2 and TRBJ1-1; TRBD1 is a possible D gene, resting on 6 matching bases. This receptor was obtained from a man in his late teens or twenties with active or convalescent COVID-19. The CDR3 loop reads CASSQEELGAGTEAFF. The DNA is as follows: TGTGCCAGCAGCCAAGAGGAATTGGGGGCCGGCACTGAAGCTTTCTTT.